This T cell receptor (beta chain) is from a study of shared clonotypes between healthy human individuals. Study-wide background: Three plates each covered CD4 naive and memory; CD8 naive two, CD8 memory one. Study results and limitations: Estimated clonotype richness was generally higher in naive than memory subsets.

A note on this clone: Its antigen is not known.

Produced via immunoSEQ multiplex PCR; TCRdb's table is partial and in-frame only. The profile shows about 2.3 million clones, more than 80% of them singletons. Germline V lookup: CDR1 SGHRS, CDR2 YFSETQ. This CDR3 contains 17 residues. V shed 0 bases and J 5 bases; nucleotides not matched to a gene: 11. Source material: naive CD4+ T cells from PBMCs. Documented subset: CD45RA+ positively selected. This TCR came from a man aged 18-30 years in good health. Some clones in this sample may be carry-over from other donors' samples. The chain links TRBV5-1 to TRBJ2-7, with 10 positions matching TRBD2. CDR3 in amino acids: CASSLVSGRSSRDEQYF. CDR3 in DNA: TGCGCCAGCAGCTTGGTTAGCGGGAGGTCTTCTCGGGACGAGCAGTACTTC.